This TCR beta chain is drawn from a study of T cells in Graves' hyperthyroidism and ophthalmopathy. It was RNA transcripts that yielded the amplified TCR beta CDR3 regions. The HTBI primer set was used in a first-round RT-PCR of the TCR CDR3. TCRdb re-analysed the multiplex PCR reads in MiXCR, keeping a single row per CDR3 protein. The sample contains fewer than 700,000 distinct CDR3 sequences, under 20% of which appear only once. The trim removed 7 bases at V and 10 bases at J, leaving 10 bases unmatched. CDR1 MNHEY and CDR2 SMNVEV come from the germline V gene (reference sequence). The CDR3 is made up of 13 amino acids. Clinical symptoms, serum thyroxine and TRAb, thyroid ultrasound and orbital computed tomography were used for the diagnoses. The table lists this clonotype with a few counts. The target antigen is unknown. Whole-study findings and limits: In the blood, most expanded thyroid clonotypes above 0.001 appeared as well.

Sample: blood. The chain uses TRBV27 and TRBJ2-5; TRBD1 agrees at 9 bases. This receptor was taken from a woman in her thirties with Graves' hyperthyroidism. This CDR3 reads CASKSGLDRGQYF. The CDR3 DNA is TGTGCCAGCAAATCAGGGCTGGACAGGGGCCAGTACTTC.